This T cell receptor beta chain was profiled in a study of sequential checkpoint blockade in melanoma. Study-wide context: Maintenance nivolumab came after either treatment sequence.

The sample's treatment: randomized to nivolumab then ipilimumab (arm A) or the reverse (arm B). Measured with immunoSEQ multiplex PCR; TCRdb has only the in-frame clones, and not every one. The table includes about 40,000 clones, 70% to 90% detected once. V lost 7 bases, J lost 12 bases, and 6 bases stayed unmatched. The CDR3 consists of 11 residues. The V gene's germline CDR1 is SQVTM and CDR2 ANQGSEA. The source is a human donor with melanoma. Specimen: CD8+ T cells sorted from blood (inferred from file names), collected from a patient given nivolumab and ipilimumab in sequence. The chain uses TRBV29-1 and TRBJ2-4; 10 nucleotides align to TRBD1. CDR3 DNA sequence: TGCAGCGCCGAGGGGGACAGGGGTCAGTACTTC. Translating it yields CSAEGDRGQYF.